Below, 24 T cell receptor beta chains from the same sample are listed, as sequenced in a study of molecular identifiers for immune sequencing clone quantification. TCRdb ran MiXCR on the PCR reads and lists one entry per CDR3 protein. The sample yields about 320,000 distinct CDR3 sequences, over 20% seen once. The sequencing input was naive CD8+ T cells from blood, with Jurkat cell RNA spiked in. The sample's subset: FACS-sorted CD8+CD4-CCR7+CD45RA+ naive T cells. The receptors were gathered from a human donor in good health. Some libraries in this study had Jurkat cell RNA spiked in.

This clonotype was observed many times. The rearrangement joins TRBV24-1 to TRBJ2-2; D remains ambiguous. CDR1 and CDR2 from the germline V gene are KGHDR and SFDVKD. The CDR3 runs 12 residues. Trimming stripped 8 bases from V and 7 bases from J, with 10 bases between. CDR3 DNA sequence: TGTGCCACCACCCTCGGTGGCGGGGAGCTGTTTTTT. Residues: CATTLGGGELFF.

Turning to this clonotype: Just one base apart from a much larger clone, this may be a read error. This chain uses TRBV28 with TRBJ2-3, with D maybe TRBD2 (6 bases). CDR1 is MDHEN and CDR2 is SYDVKM in the germline V gene. V dropped 1 base and J dropped 0 bases, with 17 bases sitting between them. The CDR3 runs 18 residues. The CDR3 loop reads CASSLSGGWSHSTDTQYF. The CDR3 region has the DNA TGTGCCAGCAGTTTATCCGGGGGATGGTCACACAGCACAGATACGCAGTATTTT.

This clonotype was seen at least ten times. The chain recombines TRBV6-6 with TRBJ2-5, with 10 bases identical to TRBD2. Trimming removed 4 bases from V and 0 bases from J; junction bases left unmatched: 5. The germline V gene encodes CDR1 MNHNY and CDR2 SVGAGI (reference sequence). The CDR3 extends over 16 amino acids. In DNA form, the CDR3 reads TGTGCCAGCAGTTCGCTAGCGGGGGCCTACCAAGAGACCCAGTACTTC. As protein: CASSSLAGAYQETQYF.

Notes on this clonotype: Being one base from a much bigger clone, this may be a read error. V usage is TRBV12-3 or TRBV12-4 and J usage is TRBJ2-2; D uncertain. The CDR3 has 14 residues. Here the CDR3 reads CASKDGWNAGELFF. CDR3 bases: TGTGCCAGCAAAGACGGGTGGAACGCCGGGGAGCTGTTTTTT.

V usage is TRBV4-1 and J usage is TRBJ2-3; perhaps D is TRBD1 or TRBD2 (5 bases each). Germline CDR1 is MGHRA and CDR2 is YSYEKL. V was cut by 0 bases and J by 3 bases, with 7 bases left in between. This CDR3 comprises 14 residues. The CDR3, as DNA: TGCGCCAGCAGCCAAGATTGGGGGACAGATACGCAGTATTTT. Its protein product is CASSQDWGTDTQYF.

This clonotype has ten or more counts. The CDR3 bases are TGCGCCAGCAGCCAAGTCTTAGCGGGACACCCGACGAACACCGGGGAGCTGTTTTTT. It is translated as CASSQVLAGHPTNTGELFF. This chain connects TRBV4-1 to TRBJ2-2; TRBD2 agrees at 8 bases. V was clipped by 1 base and J by 0 bases; unmatched bases: 10. The CDR3 spans 19 residues. From germline, CDR1 is MGHRA and CDR2 YSYEKL.

The table lists this clonotype with many counts. V is TRBV19 and J is TRBJ2-1; 10 bases match TRBD2. CDR3 size: 15 residues. V lost 5 bases, J lost 7 bases, and 8 bases stayed unmatched. Germline CDR1 reads LNHDA; CDR2 reads SQIVND (reference sequence). The CDR3 loop is CASSSSSGGLNEQFF. The CDR3, as DNA: TGTGCCAGTAGTTCGTCTAGCGGGGGTTTAAATGAGCAGTTCTTC.

This clonotype was counted many times. The V gene is TRBV6-2 or TRBV6-3, the J gene TRBJ2-7; unclear D gene. Trimming took off 6 bases at V and 1 base at J, with 13 bases between the two ends. Germline lookup yields CDR1 MNHEY and CDR2 SVGEGT. This CDR3 comprises 14 residues. The CDR3 DNA is TGTGCCAGCAGCCATCCGGGCCAATCCTACGAGCAGTACTTC. It yields the protein CASSHPGQSYEQYF.

The chain couples TRBV11-2 to TRBJ2-7; 11 bases map to TRBD1. Germline-derived CDR1 and CDR2 are SGHAT and FQNNGV. Germline trimming cut 6 bases from V and 5 bases from J; bases unmatched to any gene: 9. CDR3 length: 15 residues. The CDR3 is CASSPWTGGNDEQYF. The CDR3 DNA reads as TGTGCCAGCAGTCCTTGGACAGGGGGCAACGACGAGCAGTACTTC. Full variable domain (outside the CDR3, taken from reference TRBV11-2 and TRBJ2-7): EAGVAQSPRYKIIEKRQSVAFWCNPISGHATLYWYQQILGQGPKLLIQFQNNGVVDDSQLPKDRFSAERLKGVDSTLKIQPAKLEDSAVYLCASSPWTGGNDEQYFGPGTRLTVT.

Of note for this clonotype: Since a much larger clone is just one base distant, this may be a read error. V gene TRBV29-1 combines with J gene TRBJ1-1; a weak D match, TRBD1 (5 bases). Germline assignment: CDR1 SQVTM and CDR2 ANQGSEA. V lost 5 bases and J 6 bases, leaving 10 bases between the germline ends. The CDR3 consists of 11 residues. This CDR3 reads CSVLWDAEAFF. Written as DNA, the CDR3 is TGCAGCGTTCTCTGGGACGCTGAAGCTTTCTTT.

This clonotype was recorded at least ten times. J is TRBJ2-5 and V is TRBV7-6, with D perhaps matching TRBD2 (6 bases). Germline CDR1 is SGHVS and CDR2 is FNYEAQ. This CDR3 has 15 residues. Trimming removed 5 bases from V and 4 bases from J, with 17 bases in between. The CDR3 nucleotides are TGTGCCAGCAGCGCCCGGGACTCGGTTAGAGAGACCCAGTACTTC. The encoded protein is CASSARDSVRETQYF.

The rearrangement joins TRBV30 to TRBJ2-4; 7 positions match TRBD2. Germline V CDR1 and CDR2: GTSNPN, SVGIG (reference sequence). J gave up 3 bases and V 3 bases, and 8 bases lay outside the gene matches. The CDR3 consists of 15 residues. The CDR3 protein is CAWRRLAASKNIQYF. The CDR3 DNA reads as TGTGCCTGGAGACGGCTAGCGGCGAGCAAAAACATTCAGTACTTC.

This chain links TRBV12-3 or TRBV12-4 with TRBJ1-2; D uncertain. The ends were cut back, 3 bases at V and 2 bases at J, with 13 bases in the middle. The CDR3 length is 15 residues. CDR3 amino acids: CASSLVTKDNYGYTF. CDR3 bases: TGTGCCAGCAGTTTGGTAACCAAAGACAACTATGGCTACACCTTC.

This clonotype was observed at least ten times. One end of the junction does not line up with germline, which may come from a read error. This chain uses TRBV4-3 with TRBJ1-2; D unclear. The CDR3 is made up of 15 amino acids. CDR1 and CDR2 (germline): LGHNA, YSLEER. The CDR3 loop is CASSEDRALSYGYTF. CDR3 nucleotides: TGCGCCAGCAGCGAAGACCGAGCCCTATCCTATGGCTACACCTTC.

A word on this clonotype: One junction end disagrees with the germline gene, perhaps due to a read error. This CDR3 is CASSLVGGYTDTQCF. The CDR3 DNA is TGCGCCAGCAGCTTGGTAGGGGGCTACACAGATACGCAGTGTTTT. V usage is TRBV5-1 and J usage is TRBJ2-3; 7 nucleotides match TRBD1. The CDR3 is 15 amino acids. Germline V CDR1 and CDR2: SGHRS, YFSETQ.

This clonotype was counted ten times or more. V is TRBV20-1 and J is TRBJ2-7; 8 bases align to TRBD2. The CDR3 runs to 14 residues. Per the germline V gene, CDR1 is DFQATT and CDR2 is SNEGSKA (reference sequence). The ends lost 3 bases at V and 7 bases at J; junction bases unmatched: 11. The CDR3: CSASPQREKGEQYF. The CDR3 bases are TGCAGTGCTAGCCCACAGCGGGAGAAGGGGGAGCAGTACTTC.

Only a few counts were recorded for this clonotype. V is TRBV27 and J is TRBJ2-7; a weak D match, TRBD2 (6 bases). Germline-derived CDR1 and CDR2 are MNHEY and SMNVEV (reference sequence). CDR3 size: 14 residues. The V end was cut by 4 bases, the J end by 3 bases, with 13 bases between. CDR3 sequence (DNA): TGTGCCAGCAGTTATGGACTCGGGGGCTACGAGCAGTACTTC. This codes for CASSYGLGGYEQYF.

This clonotype was seen repeatedly, ten times or more. J is TRBJ2-3 and V is TRBV20-1; perhaps TRBD2 as D (5 bases). CDR3 length: 14 amino acids. V was cut by 3 bases and J by 2 bases, with 12 bases left in between. Germline assignment: CDR1 DFQATT and CDR2 SNEGSKA (reference sequence). The CDR3 nucleotides are TGCAGTGCTAGGGCGGGCCTAAACACAGATACGCAGTATTTT. It is translated as CSARAGLNTDTQYF.

The count of this clonotype is one. This may stem from a read error, because a much larger clone lies one nucleotide away. The V and J genes are TRBV7-9 and TRBJ2-7, with TRBD1 identical over 9 bases. The V gene end was trimmed by 5 bases and the J gene end by 3 bases; junction bases not matched to a gene: 5. The CDR3 is 14 residues long. Germline V gives CDR1 SEHNR, CDR2 FQNEAQ (reference sequence). In DNA, the CDR3 is TGTGCCAGCAGCCCACAGGGGGCAAGCTACGAGCAGTACTTC. This translates into CASSPQGASYEQYF.

This rearrangement joins TRBV7-8 to TRBJ2-5, with a possible D match to TRBD2 (6 bases). CDR1 and CDR2 (germline): SGHVS, FQNEAQ. Trimming removed 4 bases from V and 3 bases from J, with 15 bases in between. CDR3 length: 15 amino acids. CDR3 sequence: CASSSVAVVEETQYF. In DNA, the CDR3 is TGTGCCAGCAGCTCAGTAGCGGTTGTGGAAGAGACCCAGTACTTC.

As for this clonotype: A much larger clone sits a single nucleotide away, making a read error possible. The chain links TRBV9 to TRBJ2-5; the D gene could be TRBD1 or TRBD2 (5 bases each). Per germline, CDR1 SGDLS and CDR2 YYNGEE. Trimming took off 4 bases at V and 3 bases at J, with 16 bases between the two ends. The CDR3 spans 15 residues. CDR3 amino acids: CASSIWDLPEETQYF. The CDR3 nucleotides read TGTGCCAGCAGCATATGGGACCTCCCGGAAGAGACCCAGTACTTC.

This clonotype turned up a few times. CDR3: CASVSSGQFHEQFF. DNA for the CDR3: TGTGCCAGCGTTTCATCGGGACAGTTCCATGAGCAGTTCTTC. This chain uses TRBV14 with TRBJ2-1; TRBD1 matches at 7 bases. This CDR3 comprises 14 residues. Germline trimming cut 8 bases from V and 8 bases from J; bases unmatched to any gene: 12. Germline V gene sequence: CDR1 SGHDN, CDR2 FVKESK.

Of note for this clonotype: This may arise from a read error, as a much more abundant clone is one base away. This chain links TRBV5-6 with TRBJ2-2, with D unclear. V was clipped by 5 bases and J by 8 bases, with 7 bases between them. The CDR3 is made up of 11 amino acids. Germline loops: CDR1 SGHDT, CDR2 YYEEEE. The CDR3 spells CASRIAGELFF. CDR3 in DNA: TGTGCCAGCAGAATAGCAGGGGAGCTGTTTTTT.

The sample holds a few counts of this clonotype. CDR3 loop: CASRVWRGERNEQFF. The CDR3 nucleotides are TGTGCCAGCAGGGTTTGGCGGGGGGAGAGGAATGAGCAGTTCTTC. V is TRBV12-3 or TRBV12-4 and J is TRBJ2-1; TRBD2 aligns across 8 bases. V shed 6 bases and J 7 bases; nucleotides not matched to a gene: 11. The CDR3 has 15 residues.